Each of the 7 T cell receptor beta chains below was sequenced from the same sample in a study of blood T cell repertoires in COVID-19 (dated by TCRdb to 2020 to 2022). Libraries were built with the immunoSEQ multiplex PCR assay. In TCRdb, the immuneACCESS table is reduced to in-frame sequences with V and J assigned. These tables do not hold every clone; where another copy was compared, an unresolved V gene accounts for under half, and the others remain unexplained. In this sample the table shows approximately 150,000 clones, 80% to 90% of which occur a single time. 3% to 4.5% of the sample goes to the ten largest clones. Specimen: peripheral blood. The origin of the receptors is a woman aged 55 to 70 who had recovered from COVID-19.

This chain joins TRBV9 and TRBJ2-1, with 10 bases fitting TRBD2. The germline CDR1 and CDR2 sequences are SGDLS and YYNGEE. V trimming: 2 bases; J trimming: 5 bases; junction bases outside the gene matches: 1. The CDR3 is 14 amino acids. The CDR3 protein is CASSVGTSDNEQFF. CDR3 bases: TGTGCCAGCAGCGTCGGGACTAGCGACAATGAGCAGTTCTTC.

The V call is TRBV5-1, the J call TRBJ2-5, with D maybe TRBD2 (6 bases). The CDR3 covers 16 residues. V was trimmed by 4 bases and J by 0 bases, leaving 16 bases between them. From germline, CDR1 is SGHRS and CDR2 YFSETQ. The CDR3 is CASSTAAGRNQETQYF. The CDR3 region has the DNA TGCGCCAGCAGCACTGCGGCGGGACGAAACCAAGAGACCCAGTACTTC.

This chain connects TRBV7-6 to TRBJ1-1; TRBD1 aligns across 7 bases. J gave up 5 bases and V 2 bases, and 14 bases lay outside the gene matches. Germline V CDR1 and CDR2: SGHVS, FNYEAQ. The length of the CDR3 is 17 residues. For the CDR3, the DNA is TGTGCCAGCAGCTTAACCCCCCAGGGGGGCGTTGAGACTGAAGCTTTCTTT. It is translated as CASSLTPQGGVETEAFF.

The chain combines TRBV30 with TRBJ2-3; D is unclear. Trimming took off 0 bases at V and 0 bases at J, with 16 bases between the two ends. CDR3 length: 17 residues. From germline, CDR1 is GTSNPN and CDR2 SVGIG (reference sequence). CDR3 bases: TGTGCCTGGAGTGTTGTGTGGGCCACCACGAGCACAGATACGCAGTATTTT. Amino acid sequence: CAWSVVWATTSTDTQYF.

The V call is TRBV18, the J call TRBJ2-2, with 8 bases fitting TRBD1. This CDR3 spans 15 amino acids. V shed 2 bases and J 4 bases; nucleotides not matched to a gene: 3. Germline V gene data show CDR1 as KGHSH and CDR2 as LQKENI. The CDR3 spells CASSPVTGATGELFF. Here the CDR3 DNA reads TGTGCCAGCTCACCAGTGACAGGGGCCACCGGGGAGCTGTTTTTT. The variable domain in full, completed from reference TRBV18 and TRBJ2-2, reads NAGVMQNPRHLVRRRGQEARLRCSPMKGHSHVYWYRQLPEEGLKFMVYLQKENIIDESGMPKERFSAEFPKEGPSILRIQQVVRGDSAAYFCASSPVTGATGELFFGEGSRLTVL.

This chain links TRBV11-2 with TRBJ2-3; 7 positions match TRBD1. Germline CDR1 reads SGHAT; CDR2 reads FQNNGV. J gave up 1 base and V 3 bases, and 7 bases lay outside the gene matches. This CDR3 has 16 amino acids. CDR3 in DNA: TGTGCCAGCAGCTTCCAGGGGGACCCTCGCACAGATACGCAGTATTTT. Protein sequence: CASSFQGDPRTDTQYF. Full variable domain (outside the CDR3, taken from reference TRBV11-2 and TRBJ2-3): EAGVAQSPRYKIIEKRQSVAFWCNPISGHATLYWYQQILGQGPKLLIQFQNNGVVDDSQLPKDRFSAERLKGVDSTLKIQPAKLEDSAVYLCASSFQGDPRTDTQYFGPGTRLTVL.

The chain uses TRBV10-3 and TRBJ2-7, with 10 positions matching TRBD2. Trimming removed 3 bases from V and 4 bases from J; junction bases left unmatched: 6. This CDR3 has 15 amino acids. Germline V gene lookup returns CDR1 ENHRY and CDR2 SYGVKD. CDR3 amino acids: CAISEGLAGAYEQYF. CDR3 DNA sequence: TGTGCCATCAGTGAAGGCCTAGCGGGGGCTTACGAGCAGTACTTC.